These 24 T cell receptor beta chains originate from one sample sequenced in a study of cytotoxic CD8 clonotypes in ibrutinib-treated CLL. Produced via immunoSEQ multiplex PCR; TCRdb's table is partial and in-frame only. The sample yields some 140,000 clones, approximately 81% seen once. The specimen comprised PBMCs, sampled after 12 months of ibrutinib treatment. The source of these receptors is a human donor with chronic lymphocytic leukemia.

This clone was counted once. The CDR3 protein is CASSRNGQNLNTEAFF. The DNA for the CDR3 is TGTGCCAGCTCACGGAATGGACAGAACTTGAACACTGAAGCTTTCTTT. The rearrangement uses TRBV18 and TRBJ1-1; tentatively, D is TRBD1 (6 bases). There are 16 residues in the CDR3. Looked up from germline, CDR1 is KGHSH and CDR2 is LQKENI. V lost 4 bases and J lost 0, with 15 bases in between.

The V and J genes are TRBV7-2 and TRBJ2-2; D not certain. V was shortened by 7 bases and J by 0 bases, with 9 bases between the two germline ends. In germline, CDR1 is SGHTA, CDR2 FQGNSA. The CDR3 is 14 amino acids. The CDR3: CASNRLPNTGELFF. The CDR3, as DNA: TGTGCCAGCAATCGATTGCCGAACACCGGGGAGCTGTTTTTT.

This clone was counted a few times. The chain recombines TRBV27 with TRBJ1-1, with unresolved D. Germline V gene lookup returns CDR1 MNHEY and CDR2 SMNVEV (reference sequence). CDR3 size: 13 residues. V lost 0 bases to trimming and J lost 7 bases, with 9 bases between them. CDR3 coding DNA: TGTGCCAGCAGTTTATCGGGCCAGCATGAAGCTTTCTTT. Protein sequence: CASSLSGQHEAFF.

V gene TRBV6-5 combines with J gene TRBJ2-3, with D maybe TRBD1 (5 bases). Germline V gives CDR1 MNHEY, CDR2 SVGAGI. The CDR3 is 15 amino acids. The V gene lost 4 bases and the J gene lost 1 base, with 12 bases spanning the gap. This CDR3 reads CASSLGLLGTDTQYF. The DNA of the CDR3 is TGTGCCAGCAGTTTGGGGCTGTTGGGCACAGATACGCAGTATTTT.

The chain uses TRBV27 and TRBJ2-7; D might be TRBD1 or TRBD2, each matching 5 bases. Deletions cut 0 bases from V and 0 bases from J, with 18 bases between. CDR3 length equals 18 residues. Germline V lookup: CDR1 MNHEY, CDR2 SMNVEV (reference sequence). This CDR3 reads CASSLSGLLGTDSYEQYF. CDR3 nucleotides: TGTGCCAGCAGTTTATCGGGGTTGTTGGGGACCGACTCCTACGAGCAGTACTTC.

V and J are TRBV28 and TRBJ1-1; D is possibly TRBD1 (6 bases). V lost 6 bases to trimming and J lost 5 bases, with 19 bases between them. In germline, CDR1 is MDHEN, CDR2 SYDVKM. CDR3 length: 15 amino acids. This chain's CDR3 is CASSPPLGGVTEAFF. The CDR3 DNA sequence: TGTGCCAGCAGCCCGCCACTGGGGGGCGTTACTGAAGCTTTCTTT.

The chain has TRBV27 and TRBJ2-1; 7 bases are shared with TRBD1. J lost 9 bases, V lost 3 bases, and 11 bases had no gene match. This CDR3 contains 15 residues. Germline V gene data show CDR1 as MNHEY and CDR2 as SMNVEV (reference sequence). The CDR3 DNA follows: TGTGCCAGCAGTTTCACAGGGGACCGTCCCCTTGAGCAGTTCTTC. Encoded protein: CASSFTGDRPLEQFF.

CDR3: CASSSLIRVTEAFF. The CDR3 nucleotides read TGTGCCAGCAGTTCACTAATACGGGTCACTGAAGCTTTCTTT. The chain carries TRBV6-5 and TRBJ1-1; no clear D. CDR3 size: 14 residues. Trimming removed 4 bases from V and 4 bases from J, with 13 bases in between. The germline gives CDR1 MNHEY, CDR2 SVGAGI.

The CDR3 nucleotides are TGCAGCGTTGAAGATCCCGGTCAGCCCCAGCATTTT. Amino acid sequence: CSVEDPGQPQHF. The chain employs TRBV29-1 and TRBJ1-5; D unclear. The CDR3 is 12 residues long. Germline values: CDR1 SQVTM, CDR2 ANQGSEA. The V end lost 0 bases, the J end lost 6 bases, and 6 bases lay between the germline ends.

The CDR3, as DNA: TGTGCCAGCAGCCAAGCTGGGGGTATAGGCACAGATACGCAGTATTTT. Residues: CASSQAGGIGTDTQYF. V gene TRBV4-2 combines with J gene TRBJ2-3, with D perhaps given as TRBD1 or TRBD2 (5 bases each). Germline CDR1 and CDR2: LGHNA and YNFKEQ. V was shortened by 1 base and J by 1 base, with 12 bases between the two germline ends. There are 16 residues in the CDR3.

This rearrangement joins TRBV14 to TRBJ2-3, with D perhaps TRBD2 (5 bases). Trimming cost V 5 bases and J 7 bases, with 10 bases left between them. Germline assignment: CDR1 SGHDN and CDR2 FVKESK. The CDR3 is 12 residues long. The CDR3 coding sequence is TGTGCCAGCAGCAATGGACTTAATACGCAGTATTTT. Protein: CASSNGLNTQYF.

V usage is TRBV10-3 and J usage is TRBJ1-2; 9 positions match TRBD1. This CDR3 has 18 residues. The V gene's germline CDR1 is ENHRY and CDR2 SYGVKD. The junction had 9 bases not matched to a gene; V was cut back by 1 base and J by 0 bases. CDR3 coding DNA: TGTGCCATCAGTGAGTTAAACTATGGGACAGGGTCTAACTATGGCTACACCTTC. It specifies CAISELNYGTGSNYGYTF.

The rearrangement joins TRBV4-2 to TRBJ1-1; D not resolved. The germline gives CDR1 LGHNA, CDR2 YNFKEQ. Trimming took 0 bases from V and 7 from J, leaving 12 bases between them. The CDR3 is 14 amino acids. The CDR3 nucleotides read TGTGCCAGCAGCCAAGACCAGGATGTATTTGAAGCTTTCTTT. Protein sequence: CASSQDQDVFEAFF.

The rearrangement links TRBV15 to TRBJ2-2; D may be TRBD2 (6 bases). The CDR3 has 15 residues. Germline V CDR1 and CDR2: LNHNV, YYDKDF (reference sequence). V was cut by 3 bases and J by 5 bases, with 13 bases left in between. CDR3 sequence: CATSRGLDSTGELFF. Written as DNA, the CDR3 is TGTGCCACCAGCAGGGGACTTGACTCGACCGGGGAGCTGTTTTTT.

The V call is TRBV7-2, the J call TRBJ2-7; 7 bases match TRBD2. Germline CDR1 SGHTA, CDR2 FQGNSA. The CDR3 is made up of 15 amino acids. V dropped 2 bases and J dropped 4; count of bases not matched to a gene: 8. The CDR3 loop is CASSLFGGSTYEQYF. CDR3 in DNA: TGTGCCAGCAGCTTATTCGGCGGGAGTACGTACGAGCAGTACTTC.

The V and J genes are TRBV7-9 and TRBJ2-2; 7 bases agree with TRBD2. Germline lookup yields CDR1 SEHNR and CDR2 FQNEAQ (reference sequence). Trimming took 0 bases from V and 7 from J; bases not matched to a gene: 8. The CDR3 sequence is 16 residues long. This CDR3 reads CASSLAPTSYHGELFF. In DNA, the CDR3 is TGTGCCAGCAGCTTAGCCCCGACTAGCTATCACGGGGAGCTGTTTTTT.

The gene calls are TRBV30 and TRBJ1-5, with D unresolved. V was trimmed by 1 base and J by 6 bases, leaving 13 bases between them. Per the germline V gene, CDR1 is GTSNPN and CDR2 is SVGIG (reference sequence). This CDR3 has 14 residues. Written as DNA, the CDR3 is TGTGCCTGGAGTGGAAGGGTTCATGGTCAGCCCCAGCATTTT. This gives the protein CAWSGRVHGQPQHF.

In its sample, this clone was seen once. The chain uses TRBV5-1 and TRBJ2-3, with D perhaps assigned TRBD1 or TRBD2 (5 bases each). The V end lost 3 bases, the J end lost 5 bases, and 19 bases lay between the germline ends. Germline CDR1 SGHRS, CDR2 YFSETQ. The CDR3 has 16 amino acids. CDR3 nucleotide sequence: TGCGCCAGCAGCTGGGGGTTTTCGGAAAGAGAAGATACGCAGTATTTT. This gives the protein CASSWGFSEREDTQYF.

V usage is TRBV18 and J usage is TRBJ2-7, with TRBD2 matching 9 bases. Unmatched junction bases numbered 5, after V lost 3 bases and J lost 5 bases. CDR3 length: 14 amino acids. Germline CDR1 and CDR2: KGHSH and LQKENI. CDR3 in amino acids: CASSPSGSIHEQYF. In DNA, the CDR3 is TGTGCCAGCTCACCTAGCGGGAGTATCCACGAGCAGTACTTC.

The rearrangement joins TRBV30 to TRBJ2-1; 7 nucleotides line up with TRBD2. The ends lost 0 bases at V and 2 bases at J; junction bases unmatched: 4. Looked up from germline, CDR1 is GTSNPN and CDR2 is SVGIG (reference sequence). The CDR3 loop spans 15 amino acids. CDR3 coding DNA: TGTGCCTGGAGTGTTGGCCTAGCGGCCTACAATGAGCAGTTCTTC. Protein: CAWSVGLAAYNEQFF.

This chain links TRBV28 with TRBJ2-7; 8 bases line up with TRBD1. In germline, CDR1 is MDHEN, CDR2 SYDVKM. The CDR3 totals 14 residues. V trimming: 5 bases; J trimming: 3 bases; junction bases outside the gene matches: 6. CDR3 sequence reads: CASSLITGGYEQYF. CDR3 bases: TGTGCCAGCAGTCTTATCACAGGGGGCTACGAGCAGTACTTC.

The V and J genes are TRBV4-3 and TRBJ2-3; a weak D match, TRBD2 (7 bases). The CDR3 length is 15 residues. The germline CDR1 and CDR2 sequences are LGHNA and YSLEER. The V end was cut by 2 bases, the J end by 2 bases, with 11 bases between. CDR3 nucleotides: TGCGCCAGCAGCCAAAGGGGGGGGCTCACAGATACGCAGTATTTT. It translates to CASSQRGGLTDTQYF.

The chain links TRBV10-3 to TRBJ2-1, with 7 nucleotides matching TRBD1. The CDR3 length is 12 residues. V was pared by 6 bases and J by 9 bases, with 5 bases of the junction left unmatched. Looked up from germline, CDR1 is ENHRY and CDR2 is SYGVKD. This CDR3 reads CAISETGPEQFF. CDR3 bases: TGTGCCATCAGCGAGACAGGGCCTGAGCAGTTCTTC.

CDR3 DNA sequence: TGCGCCAGCAGCCAACAGGGGGCCACCGCCGCTTTCTTT. The encoded protein is CASSQQGATAAFF. The gene calls are TRBV4-3 and TRBJ1-1, with 8 nucleotides matching TRBD1. The germline V gene has CDR1 LGHNA and CDR2 YSLEER. Losses at the gene ends were 2 bases for V and 11 bases for J; bases not matched to a gene: 7. The CDR3 extends over 13 amino acids.